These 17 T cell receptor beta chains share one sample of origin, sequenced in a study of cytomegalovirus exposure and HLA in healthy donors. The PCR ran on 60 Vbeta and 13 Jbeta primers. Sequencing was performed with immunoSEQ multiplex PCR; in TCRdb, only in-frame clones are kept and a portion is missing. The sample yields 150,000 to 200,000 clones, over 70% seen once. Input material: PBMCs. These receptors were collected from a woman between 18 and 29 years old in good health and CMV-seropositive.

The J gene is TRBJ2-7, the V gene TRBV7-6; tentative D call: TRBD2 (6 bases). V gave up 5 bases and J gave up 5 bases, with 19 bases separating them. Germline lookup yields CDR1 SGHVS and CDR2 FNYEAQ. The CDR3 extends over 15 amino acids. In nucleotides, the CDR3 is TGTGCCAGCAGCCCCCCGGGGCGGGGTGCTGACGAGCAGTACTTC. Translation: CASSPPGRGADEQYF.

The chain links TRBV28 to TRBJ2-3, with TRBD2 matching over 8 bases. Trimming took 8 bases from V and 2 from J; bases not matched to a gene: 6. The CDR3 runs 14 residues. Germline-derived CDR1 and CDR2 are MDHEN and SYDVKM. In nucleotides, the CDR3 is TGTGCCAGCCTTTTAGCGGGGAACACAGATACGCAGTATTTT. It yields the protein CASLLAGNTDTQYF.

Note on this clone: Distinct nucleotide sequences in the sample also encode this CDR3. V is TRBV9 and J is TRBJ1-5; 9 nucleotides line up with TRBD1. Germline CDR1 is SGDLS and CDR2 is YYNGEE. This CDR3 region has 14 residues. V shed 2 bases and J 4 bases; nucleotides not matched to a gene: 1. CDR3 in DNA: TGTGCCAGCAGCGTGGGGACAGGGAATCAGCCCCAGCATTTT. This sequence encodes CASSVGTGNQPQHF.

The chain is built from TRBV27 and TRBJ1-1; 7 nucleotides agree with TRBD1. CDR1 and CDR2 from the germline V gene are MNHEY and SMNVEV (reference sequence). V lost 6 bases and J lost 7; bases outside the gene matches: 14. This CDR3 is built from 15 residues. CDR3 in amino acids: CASSLNWPGQLEAFF. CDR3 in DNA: TGTGCCAGCAGCTTGAATTGGCCGGGACAGCTTGAAGCTTTCTTT.

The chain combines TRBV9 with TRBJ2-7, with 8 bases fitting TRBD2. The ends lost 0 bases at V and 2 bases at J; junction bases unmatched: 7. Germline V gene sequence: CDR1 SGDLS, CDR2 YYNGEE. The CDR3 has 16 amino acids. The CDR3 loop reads CASSVAPGGAPYEQYF. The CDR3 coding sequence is TGTGCCAGCAGCGTAGCTCCCGGGGGGGCCCCCTACGAGCAGTACTTC. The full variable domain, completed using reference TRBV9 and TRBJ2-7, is DSGVTQTPKHLITATGQRVTLRCSPRSGDLSVYWYQQSLDQGLQFLIQYYNGEERAKGNILERFSAQQFPDLHSELNLSSLELGDSALYFCASSVAPGGAPYEQYFGPGTRLTVT.

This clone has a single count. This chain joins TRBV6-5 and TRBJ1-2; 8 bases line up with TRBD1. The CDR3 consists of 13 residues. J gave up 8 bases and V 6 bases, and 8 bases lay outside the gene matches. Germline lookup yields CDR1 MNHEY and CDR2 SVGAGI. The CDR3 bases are TGTGCCAGCAGCACAGGGGGGGCTGGAGGCTACACCTTC. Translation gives CASSTGGAGGYTF.

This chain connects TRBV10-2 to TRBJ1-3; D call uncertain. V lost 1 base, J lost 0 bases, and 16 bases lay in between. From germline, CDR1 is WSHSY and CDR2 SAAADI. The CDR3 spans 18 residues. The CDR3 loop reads CASSELGVLRNSGNTIYF. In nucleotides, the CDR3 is TGCGCCAGCAGTGAGTTGGGCGTTCTCCGAAACTCTGGAAACACCATATATTTT.

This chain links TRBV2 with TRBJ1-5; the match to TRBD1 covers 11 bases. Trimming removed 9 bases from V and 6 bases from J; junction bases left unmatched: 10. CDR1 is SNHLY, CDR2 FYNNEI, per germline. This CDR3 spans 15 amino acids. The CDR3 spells CASDRGGQGGQPQHF. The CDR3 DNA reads TGTGCCAGTGATAGGGGGGGACAGGGGGGTCAGCCCCAGCATTTT.

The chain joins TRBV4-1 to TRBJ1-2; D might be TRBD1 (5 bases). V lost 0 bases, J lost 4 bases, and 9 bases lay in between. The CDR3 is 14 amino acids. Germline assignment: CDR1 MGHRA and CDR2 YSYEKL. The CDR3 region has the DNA TGCGCCAGCAGCCAAGACAGGGCCTCCTATGGCTACACCTTC. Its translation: CASSQDRASYGYTF.

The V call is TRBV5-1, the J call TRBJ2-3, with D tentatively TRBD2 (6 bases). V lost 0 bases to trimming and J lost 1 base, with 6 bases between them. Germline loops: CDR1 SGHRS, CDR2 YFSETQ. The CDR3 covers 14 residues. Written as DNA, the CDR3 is TGCGCCAGCAGCTTGGCTAGCGGCACAGATACGCAGTATTTT. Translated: CASSLASGTDTQYF.

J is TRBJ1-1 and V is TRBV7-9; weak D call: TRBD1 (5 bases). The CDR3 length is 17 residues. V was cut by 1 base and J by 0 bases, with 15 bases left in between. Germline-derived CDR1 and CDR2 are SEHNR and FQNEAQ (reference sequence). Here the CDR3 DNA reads TGTGCCAGCAGCTTAGTTGTGTCAGGGCCTATGAACACTGAAGCTTTCTTT. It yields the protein CASSLVVSGPMNTEAFF.

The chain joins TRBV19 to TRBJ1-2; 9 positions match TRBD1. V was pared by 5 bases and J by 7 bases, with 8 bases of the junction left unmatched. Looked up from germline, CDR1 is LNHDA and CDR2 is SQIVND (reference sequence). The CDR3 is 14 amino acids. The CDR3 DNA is TGTGCCAGTAGTCAACAAGGACAGGGGCTTGGCTACACCTTC. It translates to CASSQQGQGLGYTF. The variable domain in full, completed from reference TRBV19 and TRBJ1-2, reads DGGITQSPKYLFRKEGQNVTLSCEQNLNHDAMYWYRQDPGQGLRLIYYSQIVNDFQKGDIAEGYSVSREKKESFPLTVTSAQKNPTAFYLCASSQQGQGLGYTFGSGTRLTVV.

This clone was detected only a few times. CDR3 loop: CASSPVSGGSYEQYF. CDR3 coding DNA: TGTGCCAGCAGCCCGGTATCAGGGGGCTCCTACGAGCAGTACTTC. This sequence joins TRBV6-1 and TRBJ2-7; TRBD1 agrees at 7 bases. V shed 6 bases, J shed 0 bases, and the junction held 8 bases outside the gene matches. Germline loops: CDR1 MNHNS, CDR2 SASEGT. CDR3 length: 15 amino acids.

The CDR3 sequence is CASSGKKTSPNYGYTF. CDR3 sequence (DNA): TGTGCCAGCAGCGGAAAAAAGACATCCCCTAACTATGGCTACACCTTC. The J gene is TRBJ1-2, the V gene TRBV9, with D uncertain. CDR3 length: 16 residues. The ends were cut back, 3 bases at V and 0 bases at J, with 15 bases in the middle. Germline V gene lookup returns CDR1 SGDLS and CDR2 YYNGEE. The entire variable domain, with the rest obtained from reference TRBV9 and TRBJ1-2, is as follows: DSGVTQTPKHLITATGQRVTLRCSPRSGDLSVYWYQQSLDQGLQFLIQYYNGEERAKGNILERFSAQQFPDLHSELNLSSLELGDSALYFCASSGKKTSPNYGYTFGSGTRLTVV.

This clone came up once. CDR3 sequence (DNA): TGTGCCAGCAGCTCCGGACAGGGGGACTACATAGATACGCAGTATTTT. Translation: CASSSGQGDYIDTQYF. This chain links TRBV11-3 with TRBJ2-3; 10 bases are shared with TRBD1. The trim removed 4 bases at V and 5 bases at J, leaving 9 bases unmatched. The CDR3 has 16 residues. Germline CDR1 and CDR2: SGHNT and YENEEA.

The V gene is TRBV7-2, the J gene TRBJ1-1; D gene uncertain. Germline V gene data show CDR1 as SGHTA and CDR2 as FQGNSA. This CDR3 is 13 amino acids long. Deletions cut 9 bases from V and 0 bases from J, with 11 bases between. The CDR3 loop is CTSRTGMNTEAFF. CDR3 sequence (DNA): TGTACCAGTCGTACGGGGATGAACACTGAAGCTTTCTTT.

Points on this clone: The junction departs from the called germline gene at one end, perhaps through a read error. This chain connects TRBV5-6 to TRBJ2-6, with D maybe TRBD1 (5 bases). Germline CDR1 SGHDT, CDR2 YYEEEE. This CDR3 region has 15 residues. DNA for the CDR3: TGTGCCAGCAGCTTAATAGCCTCTGGGGCCAACGGCCTGACTTTC. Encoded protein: CASSLIASGANGLTF.